The rows below give T cell receptor beta chains drawn from one sample of a study of control samples from healthy donors and cancer patients. The protocol was immunoSEQ multiplex PCR, while the TCRdb copy is restricted to in-frame clones and leaves out a portion. This sample lists 150,000 to 200,000 clones; its ten largest clones have approximately 2.2%. Sequenced: blood. The source of these receptors is a woman aged 25 to 39 in good health. CDR3s include the opening cysteine and the closing phenylalanine or tryptophan. D genes are given only for firm matches.

>TRBV18|TRBJ1-2|NA
CASSLDRYYGYTF
>TRBV18|TRBJ1-4|NA
CASSRREARSNEKLFF
>TRBV27|TRBJ2-7|NA
CASSKTSRVSSYEQYF
>TRBV6-2/TRBV6-3|TRBJ1-5|NA
CASSYSGAQPQHF
>TRBV2|TRBJ2-6|TRBD1
CASSDLGQAHVSGANVLTF
>TRBV29-1|TRBJ1-2|NA
CSVETEPNGYTF
>TRBV7-8|TRBJ1-5|NA
CASSLAGTGNQPQHF
>TRBV6-5|TRBJ1-1|NA
CASSSRRRLNTEAFF
>TRBV6-2/TRBV6-3|TRBJ1-4|NA
CASSTYSRDGGKLFF
>TRBV11-3|TRBJ2-3|NA
CASSLEGQTDTQYF